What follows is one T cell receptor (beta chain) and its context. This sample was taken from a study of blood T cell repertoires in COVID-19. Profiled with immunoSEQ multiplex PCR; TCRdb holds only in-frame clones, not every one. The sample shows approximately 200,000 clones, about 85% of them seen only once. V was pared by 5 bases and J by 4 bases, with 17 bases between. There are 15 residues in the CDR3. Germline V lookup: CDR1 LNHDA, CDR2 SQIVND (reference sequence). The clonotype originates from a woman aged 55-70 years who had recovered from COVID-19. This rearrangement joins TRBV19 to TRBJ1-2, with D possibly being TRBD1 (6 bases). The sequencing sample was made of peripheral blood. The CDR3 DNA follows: TGTGCCAGTAGTGAAAGTGGGGACATTATCTATGGCTACACCTTC. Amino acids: CASSESGDIIYGYTF. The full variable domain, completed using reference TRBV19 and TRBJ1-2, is DGGITQSPKYLFRKEGQNVTLSCEQNLNHDAMYWYRQDPGQGLRLIYYSQIVNDFQKGDIAEGYSVSREKKESFPLTVTSAQKNPTAFYLCASSESGDIIYGYTFGSGTRLTVV.